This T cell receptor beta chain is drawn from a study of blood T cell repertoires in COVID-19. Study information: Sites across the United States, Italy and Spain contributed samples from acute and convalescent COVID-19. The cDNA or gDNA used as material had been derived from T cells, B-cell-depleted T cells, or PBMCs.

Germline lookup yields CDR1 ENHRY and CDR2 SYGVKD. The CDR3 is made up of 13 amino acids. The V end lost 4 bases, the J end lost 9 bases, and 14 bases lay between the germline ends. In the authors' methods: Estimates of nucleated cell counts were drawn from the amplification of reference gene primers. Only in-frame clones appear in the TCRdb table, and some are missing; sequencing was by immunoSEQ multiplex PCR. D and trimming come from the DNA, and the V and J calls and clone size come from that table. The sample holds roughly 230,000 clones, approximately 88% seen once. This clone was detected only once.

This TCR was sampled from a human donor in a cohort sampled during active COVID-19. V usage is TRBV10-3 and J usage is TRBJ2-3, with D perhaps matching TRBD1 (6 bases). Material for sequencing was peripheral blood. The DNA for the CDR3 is TGTGCCATCAGTGCGGACAGCCCTGCGACGCAGTATTTT. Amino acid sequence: CAISADSPATQYF.